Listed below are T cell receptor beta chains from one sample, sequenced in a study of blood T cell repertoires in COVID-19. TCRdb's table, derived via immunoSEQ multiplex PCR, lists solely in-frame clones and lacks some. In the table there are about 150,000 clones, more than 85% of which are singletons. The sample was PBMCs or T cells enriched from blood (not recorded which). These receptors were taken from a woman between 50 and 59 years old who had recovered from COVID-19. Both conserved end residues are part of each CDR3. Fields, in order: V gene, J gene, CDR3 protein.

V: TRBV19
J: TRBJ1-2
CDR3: CASSPRDNNYGYTF

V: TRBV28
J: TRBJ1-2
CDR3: CASSLLEGGYTF

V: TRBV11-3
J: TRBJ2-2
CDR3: CASSLAGSGTGELFF

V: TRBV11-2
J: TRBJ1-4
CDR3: CASSLDVTVFEKLFF

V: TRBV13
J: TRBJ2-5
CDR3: CASSLRVQETQYF

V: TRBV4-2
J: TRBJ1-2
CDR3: CASSQDRGRALGDGYTF

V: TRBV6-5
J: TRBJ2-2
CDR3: CASSLNTGELFF

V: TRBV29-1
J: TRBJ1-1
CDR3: CSVEGPQTRSTEAFF

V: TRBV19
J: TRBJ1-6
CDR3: CASSIYLTNPGQGNSPLHF

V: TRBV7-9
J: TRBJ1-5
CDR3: CASSLDRDQPQHF

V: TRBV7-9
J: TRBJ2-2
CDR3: CASSSDRPNTGELFF

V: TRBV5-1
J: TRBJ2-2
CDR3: CASSYGTGRIMAGELFF

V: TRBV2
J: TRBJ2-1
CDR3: CAFTQREFSYNEQFF

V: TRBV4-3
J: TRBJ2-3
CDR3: CASSQDGENTQYF

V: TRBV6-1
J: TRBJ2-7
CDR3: CASSEAGQLIPYEQYF

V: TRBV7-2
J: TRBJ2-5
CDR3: CASRPGTAKETQYF

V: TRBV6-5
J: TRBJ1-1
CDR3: CASRYEELVTEAFF

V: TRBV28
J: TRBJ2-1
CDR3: CASSLGGLFDNEQFF

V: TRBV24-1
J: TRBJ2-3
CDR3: CATSAHSSGLSVDTQYF

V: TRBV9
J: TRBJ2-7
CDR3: CASSGKDRAYEQYF

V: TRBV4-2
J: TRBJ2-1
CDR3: CASLAGERYNEQFF

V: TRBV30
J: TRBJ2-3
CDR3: CAWSQDSGGIDTQYF

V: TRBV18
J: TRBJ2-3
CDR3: CASSPYPLERSTDTQYF

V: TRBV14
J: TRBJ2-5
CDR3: CASSPARGAAETQYF

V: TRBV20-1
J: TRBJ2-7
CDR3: CSASHPGLYYEQYF

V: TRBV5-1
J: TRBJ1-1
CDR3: CASSYGQNTEAFF

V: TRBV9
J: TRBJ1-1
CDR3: CASGRADTEAFF

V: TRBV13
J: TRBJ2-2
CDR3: CASSSQLVNTGELFF

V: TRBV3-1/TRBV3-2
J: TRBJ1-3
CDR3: CASSPGGSGNTIYF

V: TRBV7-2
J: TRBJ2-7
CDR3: CASSPRTSGSREQYF

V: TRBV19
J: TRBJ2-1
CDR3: CASAAAYNEQFF

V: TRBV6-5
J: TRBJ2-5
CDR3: CASSTRETQYF

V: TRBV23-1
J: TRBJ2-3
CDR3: CARRRGLAGLPSTDTQYF

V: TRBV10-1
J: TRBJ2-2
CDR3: CASSEWPRGTGELFF

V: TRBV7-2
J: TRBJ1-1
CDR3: CASSWGYLGNTEAFF

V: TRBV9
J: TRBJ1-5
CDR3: CASSVGGRENQPQHF

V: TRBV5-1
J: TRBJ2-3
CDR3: CASSSEGTDTQYF